The 8 T cell receptor beta chains below come from one sample, sequenced in a study of cytomegalovirus exposure and HLA in healthy donors. Clones were read by immunoSEQ multiplex PCR, and TCRdb kept only the in-frame ones, dropping some. The sample comprises almost 75,000 clones, around four fifths of which are singletons, and about 3% rests with the top ten. Sequences were obtained from PBMCs. The source of these receptors is a man aged 25-40 years in good health and CMV-seronegative.

The gene calls are TRBV7-2 and TRBJ1-2, with 7 bases identical to TRBD1. The CDR3 is made up of 14 amino acids. V was pared by 5 bases and J by 4 bases, with 7 bases of the junction left unmatched. Germline lookup yields CDR1 SGHTA and CDR2 FQGNSA. The CDR3 region has the DNA TGTGCCAGCAGCCCCGGGACAGAGACCTATGGCTACACCTTC. Translating gives CASSPGTETYGYTF.

The rearrangement joins TRBV4-3 to TRBJ2-3, with D possibly matching TRBD1 (6 bases). The V end was cut by 0 bases, the J end by 3 bases, with 16 bases between. This CDR3 comprises 17 residues. The germline gives CDR1 LGHNA, CDR2 YSLEER. The CDR3 sequence is CASSQDETGSPTDTQYF. The CDR3 bases are TGCGCCAGCAGCCAAGATGAGACAGGCTCCCCGACAGATACGCAGTATTTT.

This chain uses TRBV7-9 with TRBJ2-3; the D gene is possibly TRBD2 (5 bases). Germline CDR1 and CDR2: SEHNR and FQNEAQ (reference sequence). This CDR3 has 13 amino acids. V was trimmed by 5 bases and J by 4 bases, leaving 10 bases between them. The CDR3 bases are TGTGCCAGCAGCACCGGGGATCCAGATACGCAGTATTTT. The encoded protein is CASSTGDPDTQYF.

This clone occurred a few times. The chain carries TRBV6-1 and TRBJ1-6; perhaps TRBD1 as D (6 bases). This CDR3 comprises 15 residues. Deletions cut 2 bases from V and 10 bases from J, with 15 bases between. CDR1 is MNHNS and CDR2 is SASEGT in the germline V gene. The CDR3 region is CASSEQGRAGSPLHF. The CDR3 DNA is TGTGCCAGCAGTGAACAGGGGAGGGCGGGCTCACCCCTCCACTTT.

This rearrangement joins TRBV19 to TRBJ2-7; the match to TRBD1 covers 7 bases. The CDR3 is made up of 16 amino acids. Germline trimming cut 5 bases from V and 0 bases from J; bases unmatched to any gene: 10. Germline V lookup: CDR1 LNHDA, CDR2 SQIVND (reference sequence). CDR3 protein: CASSLTRTGPSYEQYF. The CDR3 DNA reads as TGTGCCAGTAGTTTGACACGGACAGGACCCTCCTACGAGCAGTACTTC.

The chain carries TRBV27 and TRBJ1-5; 9 nucleotides align to TRBD1. With V trimmed by 6 bases and J by 7 bases, 13 bases remained unmatched. The germline V gene has CDR1 MNHEY and CDR2 SMNVEV (reference sequence). The CDR3 is 16 residues long. The CDR3 sequence is CASRETGQGWWQPQHF. CDR3 nucleotide sequence: TGTGCCAGCAGGGAGACGGGACAGGGATGGTGGCAGCCCCAGCATTTT.

The chain joins TRBV5-1 to TRBJ2-1; the D gene is possibly TRBD2 (6 bases). Trimming cost V 0 bases and J 1 base, with 8 bases left between them. Germline V gene sequence: CDR1 SGHRS, CDR2 YFSETQ. The CDR3 contains 15 residues. CDR3 DNA sequence: TGCGCCAGCAGCTTGGTAGCGGCGTCCTACAATGAGCAGTTCTTC. This gives the protein CASSLVAASYNEQFF.

The chain combines TRBV5-4 with TRBJ1-1; maybe TRBD1 (5 bases). The CDR3 covers 14 residues. The germline gives CDR1 SGHNT, CDR2 YYREEE (reference sequence). V was trimmed by 6 bases and J by 7 bases, leaving 19 bases between them. DNA of the CDR3: TGTGCCAGCACAATTTGGGGGGTATCGGGTGAAGCTTTCTTT. Its protein is CASTIWGVSGEAFF.